The clone carrying this T cell receptor (beta chain) was counted between two and nine times. No antigen is known for it. This specimen comes from a study of shared clonotypes between healthy human individuals. Some clones are missing from TCRdb's copy, which holds only in-frame ones; the method was immunoSEQ multiplex PCR. The sample holds fewer than 650,000 clones; 76% are singletons and the top ten take around 13%. Overall study results and limits: Since donors were few, the genetic and exposure-history diversity represented was limited.

CDR1 is SEHNR and CDR2 is FQNEAQ in the germline V gene (reference sequence). V lost 6 bases, J lost 2 bases, and 6 bases stayed unmatched. CDR3 length: 14 residues. The V and J genes are TRBV7-9 and TRBJ2-5; 7 bases line up with TRBD2. The sample comprised PBMCs. The clonotype originates from a middle-aged woman in good health. Some clones in this sample may be carry-over from other donors' samples. This chain's CDR3 is CASRSGTTQETQYF. The CDR3 DNA sequence: TGTGCCAGCAGGAGCGGGACCACGCAAGAGACCCAGTACTTC.